The present TCR beta chain was sequenced within a study of T cells in Graves' hyperthyroidism and ophthalmopathy. Study findings and constraints: Most thyroid-expanded clonotypes above 0.001 were also found in blood.

Comments on this clonotype: What it binds is not known.

Germline loops: CDR1 SEHNR, CDR2 FQNEAQ (reference sequence). The CDR3 sequence is 17 residues long. V shed 6 bases, J shed 3 bases, and the junction held 17 bases outside the gene matches. Participants, patients aged 18 to 65, had newly diagnosed hyperthyroidism with a duration under 2 months. When hyperthyroidism was first diagnosed, the blood sample was taken, preceding any ophthalmopathy symptoms. Template material for amplifying TCR beta CDR3 regions consisted of RNA transcripts. Primed by the HTBI set, a first-round RT-PCR was run on the TCR CDR3. Using its own MiXCR run on the multiplex PCR reads, TCRdb lists one record per CDR3 protein. The sample lists 250,000 to 300,000 distinct CDR3 sequences, roughly 13% occurring once.

V usage is TRBV7-9 and J usage is TRBJ2-7; 7 positions match TRBD2. This TCR derives from a woman aged 25 to 39 with Graves' hyperthyroidism that later progressed to Graves' ophthalmopathy. Sequenced: blood. CDR3 sequence (DNA): TGTGCCAGCAGTCTGGGGGGGGGTAGGGGCCGCCTCTACGAGCAGTACTTC. This translates into CASSLGGGRGRLYEQYF.